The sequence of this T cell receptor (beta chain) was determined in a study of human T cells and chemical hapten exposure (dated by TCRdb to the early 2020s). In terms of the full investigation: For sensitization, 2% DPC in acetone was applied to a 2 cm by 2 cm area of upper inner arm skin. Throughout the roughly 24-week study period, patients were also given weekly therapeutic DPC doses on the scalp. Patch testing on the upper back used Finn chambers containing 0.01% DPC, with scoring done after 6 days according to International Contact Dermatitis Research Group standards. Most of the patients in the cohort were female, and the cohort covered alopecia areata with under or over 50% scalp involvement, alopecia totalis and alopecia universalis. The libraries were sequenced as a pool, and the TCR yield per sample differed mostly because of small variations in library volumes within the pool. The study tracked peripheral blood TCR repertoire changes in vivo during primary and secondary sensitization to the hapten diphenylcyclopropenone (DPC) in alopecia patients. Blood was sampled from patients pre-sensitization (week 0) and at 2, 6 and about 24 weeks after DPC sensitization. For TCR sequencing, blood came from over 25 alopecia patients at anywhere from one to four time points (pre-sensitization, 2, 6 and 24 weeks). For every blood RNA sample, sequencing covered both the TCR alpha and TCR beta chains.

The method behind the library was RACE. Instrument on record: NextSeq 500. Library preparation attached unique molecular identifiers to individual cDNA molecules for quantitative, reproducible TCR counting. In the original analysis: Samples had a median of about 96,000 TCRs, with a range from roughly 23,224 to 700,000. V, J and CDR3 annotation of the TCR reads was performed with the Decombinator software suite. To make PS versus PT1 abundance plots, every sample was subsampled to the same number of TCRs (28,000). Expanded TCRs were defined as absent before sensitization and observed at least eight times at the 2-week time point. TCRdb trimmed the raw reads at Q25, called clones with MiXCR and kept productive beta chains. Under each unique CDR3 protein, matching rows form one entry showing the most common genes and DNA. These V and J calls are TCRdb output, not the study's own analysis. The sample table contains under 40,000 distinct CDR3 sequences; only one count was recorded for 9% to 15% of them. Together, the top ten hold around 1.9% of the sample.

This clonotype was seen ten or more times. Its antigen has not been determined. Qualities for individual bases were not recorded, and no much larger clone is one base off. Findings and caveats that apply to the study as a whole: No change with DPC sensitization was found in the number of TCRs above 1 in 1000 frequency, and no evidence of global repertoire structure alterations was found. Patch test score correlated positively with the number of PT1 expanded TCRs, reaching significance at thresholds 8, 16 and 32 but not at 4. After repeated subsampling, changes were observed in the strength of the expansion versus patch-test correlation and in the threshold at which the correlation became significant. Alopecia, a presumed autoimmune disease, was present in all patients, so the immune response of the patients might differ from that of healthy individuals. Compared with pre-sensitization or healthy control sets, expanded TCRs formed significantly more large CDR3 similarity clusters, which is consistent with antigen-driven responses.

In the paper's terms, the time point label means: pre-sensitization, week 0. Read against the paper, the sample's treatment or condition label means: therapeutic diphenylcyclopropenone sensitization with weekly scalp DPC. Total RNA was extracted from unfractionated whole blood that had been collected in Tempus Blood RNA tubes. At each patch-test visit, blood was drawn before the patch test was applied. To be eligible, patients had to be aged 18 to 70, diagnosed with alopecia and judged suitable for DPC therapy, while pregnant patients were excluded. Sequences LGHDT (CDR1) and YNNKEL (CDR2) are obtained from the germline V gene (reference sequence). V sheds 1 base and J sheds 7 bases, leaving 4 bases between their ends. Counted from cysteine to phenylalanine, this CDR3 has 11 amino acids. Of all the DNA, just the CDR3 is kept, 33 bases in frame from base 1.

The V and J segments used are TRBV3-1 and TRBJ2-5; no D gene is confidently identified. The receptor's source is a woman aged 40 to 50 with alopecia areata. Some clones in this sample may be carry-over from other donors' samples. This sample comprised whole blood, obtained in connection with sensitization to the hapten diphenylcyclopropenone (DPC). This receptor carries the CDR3 CASSQGGTQYF. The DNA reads TGTGCCAGCAGCCAAGGGGGGACCCAGTACTTC.